These T cell receptor beta chains were read from a single sample in a study of T cell responses to AZD1222 COVID-19 vaccine. The repertoire was sequenced with immunoSEQ multiplex PCR; TCRdb's copy has only in-frame clones and lacks some. The repertoire holds around 180,000 clones, almost 90% seen once, with less than 0.55% in the top ten. The sequenced sample was peripheral blood, obtained on day 0 of AZD1222 vaccination. The receptors were sampled from an adult in good health. Both conserved end residues are part of each CDR3. The D gene is left open where the match is weak.

>TRBJ1-1|TRBV6-5|NA
CASSPLELSEAFF
>TRBJ2-7|TRBV3-1/TRBV3-2|NA
CASSPAIGISLYQYF
>TRBJ2-2|TRBV7-9|NA
CASSLVRGTGELFF
>TRBJ2-2|TRBV6-6|TRBD2
CASRAGGTGELFF
>TRBJ2-3|TRBV11-2|NA
CASSLDSEGLGTQYF
>TRBJ1-2|TRBV30|TRBD1
CAWSVLGGGGGYTF
>TRBJ2-3|TRBV5-1|TRBD2
CASSPLLAGGLGDTQYF
>TRBJ2-2|TRBV10-3|TRBD1
CAITSDRAETGELFF
>TRBJ1-2|TRBV21-1|NA
CRPGLLGYTF
>TRBJ1-2|TRBV2|NA
CASKERGETFGYTF
>TRBJ1-1|TRBV5-6|NA
CASSLGARGNTEAFF
>TRBJ1-1|TRBV5-1|NA
CASSRQPRATNTEAFF
>TRBJ1-2|TRBV27|NA
CASSWRQNNYGYTF
>TRBJ1-2|TRBV14|NA
CASSQIATSGYTF
>TRBJ2-7|TRBV27|TRBD2
CASSSGLASYEQYF
>TRBJ1-1|TRBV6-2/TRBV6-3|NA
CASSYMGKGQAFF
>TRBJ1-1|TRBV3-1/TRBV3-2|NA
CASSGLNTEAFF
>TRBJ1-4|TRBV29-1|NA
CSVERRATNEKLFF
>TRBJ2-7|TRBV15|NA
CATSRDLGGGDEQYF
>TRBJ2-2|TRBV6-4|NA
CASSDSGAGELFF
>TRBJ2-3|TRBV4-2|TRBD1
CASSQETRDRDGDTQYF
>TRBJ1-2|TRBV19|TRBD1
CASSTGVNYGYTF
>TRBJ2-5|TRBV30|TRBD2
CAWSDGTSGGRETQYF
>TRBJ2-7|TRBV28|TRBD2
CASSLSSSGQYEQYF
>TRBJ1-6|TRBV4-1|NA
CASSQETRAVNSPLHF
>TRBJ1-4|TRBV5-1|NA
CASSFGQELFF
>TRBJ2-7|TRBV13|TRBD2
CASSAGSGGQYF
>TRBJ2-7|TRBV15|TRBD1
CATSSGQDRGHWEQYF
>TRBJ1-2|TRBV2|NA
CASSDPGPGENYGYTF
>TRBJ2-7|TRBV27|TRBD1
CASSPDRARNEQYF
>TRBJ1-2|TRBV9|NA
CASSVNQGGYGYTF
>TRBJ1-1|TRBV7-3|NA
CASSRGGATEAFF
>TRBJ1-5|TRBV5-1|NA
CASSPEGGGYGNQPQHF
>TRBJ1-2|TRBV20-1|NA
CSASWWEGDGYTF
>TRBJ2-5|TRBV29-1|NA
CSVQSSEGETQYF
>TRBJ2-6|TRBV4-3|NA
CASSQVPRTVGSGANVLTF
>TRBJ2-2|TRBV2|TRBD1
CASSSDRGDTGELFF
>TRBJ2-3|TRBV6-5|NA
CASSSEGRTDTQYF
>TRBJ2-4|TRBV4-2|NA
CASSQASPLQYF
>TRBJ2-3|TRBV4-2|NA
CASSQDRGDTYTQYF
>TRBJ1-1|TRBV5-1|NA
CASSLEVETEAFF
>TRBJ2-3|TRBV5-1|NA
CASSIGGWSTDTQYF
>TRBJ2-5|TRBV3-1/TRBV3-2|NA
CASSRPGPLGETQYF
>TRBJ1-3|TRBV6-1|NA
CASSEVAGAHGNTIYF
>TRBJ1-5|TRBV10-3|TRBD1
CAISGGGGDQPQHF
>TRBJ2-1|TRBV24-1|NA
CATSAGGRLNEQFF